These T cell receptor beta chains were read from a single sample in a study of cytomegalovirus exposure and HLA in healthy donors. Assay: immunoSEQ multiplex PCR; the TCRdb copy retains only in-frame clones and omits some. Counted here are roughly 130,000 clones, 80% occurring once; the ten biggest clones make up 1%. Sequencing was done on a sample of PBMCs. The receptors come from a man in his forties in good health and CMV-seronegative. CDR3s include the opening cysteine and the closing phenylalanine or tryptophan. The order of the fields is CDR3 protein, CDR3 DNA, J gene, V gene, clone size, D gene. D genes are given only for firm matches. Expanded clones are given a class, and other clones once, few, many or no size at all.

CASSFLGAGGAEAFF,TGTGCCAGCAGTTTCCTGGGGGCAGGTGGGGCTGAAGCTTTCTTT,TRBJ1-1,TRBV28,few,NA
CASTNYQGNEQFF,TGTGCCAGCACCAATTACCAGGGCAATGAGCAGTTCTTC,TRBJ2-1,TRBV6-5,NA,NA
CASSTTGQNYGYTF,TGCGCCAGCAGCACGACGGGACAGAACTATGGCTACACCTTC,TRBJ1-2,TRBV5-1,NA,TRBD1
CAISEFSGTQKEQYF,TGTGCCATCAGTGAATTTAGCGGAACCCAAAAGGAGCAGTACTTC,TRBJ2-7,TRBV10-3,NA,NA
CASSSGQGVWNEQFF,TGTGCCAGCAGCTCAGGACAGGGGGTTTGGAATGAGCAGTTCTTC,TRBJ2-1,TRBV7-9,once,TRBD1
CASSITGTSGPETQYF,TGCGCCAGCAGCATAACCGGGACTAGCGGCCCGGAGACCCAGTACTTC,TRBJ2-5,TRBV5-1,NA,TRBD2
CASSQGLGVSSYNSPLHF,TGCGCCAGCAGCCAGGGACTCGGTGTGAGTTCCTATAATTCACCCCTCCACTTT,TRBJ1-6,TRBV4-1,few,NA
CASSVTLLDRDTEAFF,TGTGCCAGCAGCGTAACATTATTGGACAGGGACACTGAAGCTTTCTTT,TRBJ1-1,TRBV9,NA,TRBD1
CASSSPFRDSFSYEQYF,TGTGCCAGCAGTTCACCCTTCCGGGACAGCTTCTCCTACGAGCAGTACTTC,TRBJ2-7,TRBV28,NA,TRBD1
CASSVSGTGAYNEQFF,TGTGCCAGCAGCGTATCCGGGACAGGGGCCTACAATGAGCAGTTCTTC,TRBJ2-1,TRBV5-6,NA,TRBD1
CASSPGLAGKGTDTQYF,TGTGCCAGCAGCCCGGGACTAGCGGGAAAAGGGACAGATACGCAGTATTTT,TRBJ2-3,TRBV5-6,NA,TRBD2
CASSGAWGGLAGGYEQYF,TGTGCCAGCAGTGGGGCGTGGGGGGGACTAGCGGGAGGTTACGAGCAGTACTTC,TRBJ2-7,TRBV27,NA,TRBD2
CASSYRQGAGEQFF,TGTGCCAGCAGTTACCGGCAGGGGGCGGGAGAGCAGTTCTTC,TRBJ2-1,TRBV6-5,once,TRBD1
CASSQGAYEQYF,TGTGCCAGCTCGCAGGGGGCCTACGAGCAGTACTTC,TRBJ2-7,TRBV18,few,TRBD1
CASRPGTTNQPQHF,TGTGCCAGCAGACCCGGGACAACGAATCAGCCCCAGCATTTT,TRBJ1-5,TRBV2,few,NA
CASRRQGANQPQHF,TGTGCTAGCCGTCGACAGGGGGCGAATCAGCCCCAGCATTTT,TRBJ1-5,TRBV30,NA,TRBD1
CASSLGLAGVNNEQFF,TGTGCCAGCAGCTTAGGACTAGCGGGAGTGAACAATGAGCAGTTCTTC,TRBJ2-1,TRBV11-3,NA,TRBD2
CASSEQGGMNTEAFF,TGTGCCAGCAGTGAGCAGGGGGGCATGAACACTGAAGCTTTCTTT,TRBJ1-1,TRBV2,few,TRBD1
CASSSLAGAYNEQFF,TGTGCCAGCAGCTCGCTAGCGGGAGCATACAATGAGCAGTTCTTC,TRBJ2-1,TRBV7-3,NA,TRBD2
CASKPTGEQTYEQYF,TGTGCCAGCAAACCTACGGGGGAGCAGACCTACGAGCAGTACTTC,TRBJ2-7,TRBV28,NA,NA
CASSFFTSGDTEAFF,TGTGCCAGCAGCTTTTTTACGAGCGGGGACACTGAAGCTTTCTTT,TRBJ1-1,TRBV7-6,NA,NA
CSALRGTGENYGYTF,TGCAGCGCCTTGAGGGGGACAGGGGAAAACTATGGCTACACCTTC,TRBJ1-2,TRBV29-1,NA,TRBD1
CASSWTLEGPEQYF,TGTGCCAGCAGCTGGACCCTGGAGGGCCCCGAGCAGTACTTC,TRBJ2-7,TRBV5-4,NA,NA
CATSTGSGYEQYF,TGTGCCACCAGCACCGGGTCCGGCTACGAGCAGTACTTC,TRBJ2-7,TRBV15,NA,NA
CASSVEGGTEAFF,TGTGCCAGCAGCGTAGAAGGGGGAACTGAAGCTTTCTTC,TRBJ1-1,TRBV9,NA,NA
CASSQTLAGGEETQYF,TGTGCCAGCAGCCAGACTCTAGCGGGAGGGGAAGAGACCCAGTACTTC,TRBJ2-5,TRBV27,NA,TRBD2
CASSYPDNEQFF,TGTGCCAGCAGTTACCCCGACAATGAGCAGTTCTTC,TRBJ2-1,TRBV6-7,NA,NA
CASSDLAGGRETQYF,TGTGCCAGCAGTGATCTCGCGGGGGGGCGCGAGACCCAGTACTTC,TRBJ2-5,TRBV2,NA,TRBD2
CASSLEAGANEQFF,TGCGCCAGCAGCTTGGAGGCAGGGGCCAATGAGCAGTTCTTC,TRBJ2-1,TRBV5-1,NA,NA
CASSLARTTDTQYF,TGTGCCAGCAGCTTGGCAAGAACCACAGATACGCAGTATTTT,TRBJ2-3,TRBV7-6,NA,NA
CASSLEGAYNEQFF,TGTGCCAGCAGTTTGGAGGGGGCGTACAATGAGCAGTTCTTC,TRBJ2-1,TRBV28,NA,NA
CASPLPGGYGYTF,TGTGCCAGTCCTCTCCCAGGGGGGTATGGCTACACCTTC,TRBJ1-2,TRBV5-4,NA,TRBD1
CAWSPGLYNEQFF,TGTGCCTGGAGTCCGGGACTTTACAATGAGCAGTTCTTC,TRBJ2-1,TRBV30,NA,NA
CSVEGADTEAFF,TGCAGCGTTGAAGGGGCCGACACTGAAGCTTTCTTT,TRBJ1-1,TRBV29-1,NA,NA
CASSATGYPQNTGELFF,TGCGCCAGCAGCGCAACAGGGTATCCCCAGAACACCGGGGAGCTGTTTTTT,TRBJ2-2,TRBV5-1,NA,NA
CASGTGGADYGYTF,TGTGCCAGCGGTACAGGGGGCGCTGACTATGGCTACACCTTC,TRBJ1-2,TRBV6-1,NA,TRBD1
CASSHTTGVHQPQHF,TGCGCCAGCAGCCACACGACAGGGGTCCACCAGCCCCAGCATTTT,TRBJ1-5,TRBV4-1,NA,TRBD1